A single sample gave rise to the 30 T cell receptor beta chains below, sequenced in a study of shared clonotypes between healthy human individuals. Selected positively for CCR7 and CD45RO-negative, naive CD8 cells excluded terminally differentiated effector memory CD45RA+ cells. Using immunoSEQ multiplex PCR, the repertoire was profiled, and TCRdb retains in-frame clones only, with some absent. Here the sample spans around 2.1 million clones, 85% to 95% being singletons. Specimen: naive CD8+ T cells from PBMCs. These receptor sequences come from a man younger than 35 in good health. Some clones in this sample may be carry-over from other donors' samples.

Notes on this clone: Distinct nucleotide sequences in the sample also encode this CDR3. The rearrangement uses TRBV5-6 and TRBJ2-1; no definite D call. V lost 0 bases to trimming and J lost 10 bases, with 5 bases between them. Looked up from germline, CDR1 is SGHDT and CDR2 is YYEEEE. This CDR3 has 11 residues. The CDR3 coding sequence is TGTGCCAGCAGCTTGGGGGTGGAGCAGTTCTTC. Protein product: CASSLGVEQFF.

This clone showed up just once. V gene TRBV19 combines with J gene TRBJ2-2; 9 nucleotides match TRBD1. Germline V gene lookup returns CDR1 LNHDA and CDR2 SQIVND (reference sequence). This CDR3 contains 15 residues. The V segment lost 5 bases and the J segment 6 bases; nucleotides outside the gene matches: 7. In DNA, the CDR3 is TGTGCCAGTAGTTTGGACAGGGGAATAGCCGGGGAGCTGTTTTTT. Protein: CASSLDRGIAGELFF.

The chain joins TRBV7-9 to TRBJ2-1; 8 bases fit TRBD1. The CDR3 totals 15 residues. The germline CDR1 and CDR2 sequences are SEHNR and FQNEAQ (reference sequence). The V gene end was trimmed by 6 bases and the J gene end by 0 bases; junction bases not matched to a gene: 4. CDR3 protein: CASRRGTGSYNEQFF. The CDR3, as DNA: TGTGCCAGCAGACGCGGGACAGGCTCCTACAATGAGCAGTTCTTC.

The chain is built from TRBV28 and TRBJ2-3; 11 bases align to TRBD2. With V trimmed by 8 bases and J by 2 bases, 18 bases remained unmatched. Looked up from germline, CDR1 is MDHEN and CDR2 is SYDVKM. The CDR3 covers 19 residues. The CDR3 spells CASDSPGSSGRTYTDTQYF. The CDR3 nucleotides are TGTGCCAGCGATTCTCCCGGGTCTAGCGGGAGGACGTACACAGATACGCAGTATTTT.

The chain couples TRBV9 to TRBJ2-7; TRBD1 aligns across 10 bases. Germline V gene sequence: CDR1 SGDLS, CDR2 YYNGEE. Losses at the gene ends were 3 bases for V and 4 bases for J; bases not matched to a gene: 4. There are 14 residues in the CDR3. CDR3 residues: CASSDRDRGYEQYF. The CDR3 DNA reads as TGTGCCAGCAGCGACCGGGACAGGGGTTACGAGCAGTACTTC.

The chain combines TRBV7-8 with TRBJ1-5, with D hard to call. The CDR3 covers 16 residues. Germline CDR1 SGHVS, CDR2 FQNEAQ. V was cut by 5 bases and J by 3 bases, with 17 bases left in between. CDR3 nucleotides: TGTGCCAGCAGCCACCCCCCGGCCGGATACAATCAGCCCCAGCATTTT. This gives the protein CASSHPPAGYNQPQHF. Looking up the rest from reference TRBV7-8 and TRBJ1-5 gives the full variable domain: GAGVSQSPRYKVAKRGQDVALRCDPISGHVSLFWYQQALGQGPEFLTYFQNEAQLDKSGLPSDRFFAERPEGSVSTLKIQRTQQEDSAVYLCASSHPPAGYNQPQHFGDGTRLSIL.

CDR3 coding DNA: TGTGCCAGTAGTATTTCGTTTTGGGACTTGAGCTCTGGAAACACCATATATTTT. Its protein is CASSISFWDLSSGNTIYF. The V and J genes are TRBV19 and TRBJ1-3; D is possibly TRBD1 (5 bases). V lost 3 bases to trimming and J lost 0 bases, with 18 bases between them. CDR3 size: 18 residues. Germline CDR1 LNHDA, CDR2 SQIVND (reference sequence). Full variable domain (remainder filled in from reference TRBV19 and TRBJ1-3): DGGITQSPKYLFRKEGQNVTLSCEQNLNHDAMYWYRQDPGQGLRLIYYSQIVNDFQKGDIAEGYSVSREKKESFPLTVTSAQKNPTAFYLCASSISFWDLSSGNTIYFGEGSWLTVV.

This chain uses TRBV29-1 with TRBJ1-4; 9 bases agree with TRBD1. The CDR3 is 12 amino acids. Germline values: CDR1 SQVTM, CDR2 ANQGSEA. The trim removed 7 bases at V and 10 bases at J, leaving 7 bases unmatched. CDR3 coding DNA: TGCAGCGGGACAGGGGAGTGGGGAAAACTGTTTTTT. It codes for CSGTGEWGKLFF.

The rearrangement links TRBV9 to TRBJ1-2, with 7 bases lining up with TRBD1. The J segment lost 4 bases and the V segment lost 4 bases, leaving 13 bases of the junction unmatched. CDR3 length: 16 amino acids. Germline V gene lookup returns CDR1 SGDLS and CDR2 YYNGEE. As DNA, the CDR3 is TGTGCCAGCAGCCCGGGGGTTTCAGGGGGTGCCTATGGCTACACCTTC. Amino acids: CASSPGVSGGAYGYTF.

The CDR3 region has the DNA TGTGCCAGCAGTTACTCGAACGGGGTCTACAATGAGCAGTTCTTC. Protein sequence: CASSYSNGVYNEQFF. The chain carries TRBV6-5 and TRBJ2-1, with D perhaps TRBD2 (5 bases). The length of the CDR3 is 15 residues. The germline gives CDR1 MNHEY, CDR2 SVGAGI. V lost 0 bases and J 3 bases, leaving 9 bases between the germline ends.

Comments on this clone: Other DNA sequences of this sample code for an identical CDR3. This chain joins TRBV5-1 and TRBJ2-7; D is unclear. The length of the CDR3 is 12 residues. V was clipped by 4 bases and J by 0 bases, with 5 bases between them. Germline CDR1 is SGHRS and CDR2 is YFSETQ. CDR3 amino acids: CASSLSSYEQYF. The CDR3 DNA follows: TGCGCCAGCAGCCTAAGCTCCTACGAGCAGTACTTC.

The rearrangement joins TRBV15 to TRBJ2-5; D may match TRBD1 or TRBD2 (6 bases each). CDR3 length: 16 residues. Germline-derived CDR1 and CDR2 are LNHNV and YYDKDF (reference sequence). Trimming shortened V by 0 bases and J by 2 bases, and 13 bases separated the two germline ends. In DNA form, the CDR3 reads TGTGCCACCAGCAGAGAGGGGGCGGGGTCACAAGAGACCCAGTACTTC. As protein: CATSREGAGSQETQYF.

V usage is TRBV6-5 and J usage is TRBJ1-2; no firm D call. Germline V gene lookup returns CDR1 MNHEY and CDR2 SVGAGI. The CDR3 covers 15 residues. V dropped 7 bases and J dropped 4 bases, with 19 bases sitting between them. DNA for the CDR3: TGTGCCAGCACAGAGGGCCCAGGCGGGTTCTATGGCTACACCTTC. It is translated as CASTEGPGGFYGYTF.

This sequence joins TRBV15 and TRBJ2-5, with TRBD2 identical over 13 bases. The CDR3 length is 15 residues. In germline, CDR1 is LNHNV, CDR2 YYDKDF (reference sequence). V lost 5 bases to trimming and J lost 4 bases; unmatched junction nucleotides: 4. The CDR3 loop is CATSRGLAGAETQYF. The CDR3, as DNA: TGTGCCACCAGCCGTGGACTAGCGGGAGCAGAGACCCAGTACTTC.

V usage is TRBV5-4 and J usage is TRBJ2-2, with 9 bases fitting TRBD2. The V gene's germline CDR1 is SGHNT and CDR2 YYREEE (reference sequence). V lost 3 bases and J lost 0; bases outside the gene matches: 3. The CDR3 spans 16 residues. CDR3: CASSSGLATNTGELFF. The DNA of the CDR3 is TGTGCCAGCAGCTCTGGACTAGCGACGAACACCGGGGAGCTGTTTTTT.

The chain recombines TRBV7-9 with TRBJ2-4; D is uncertain. The CDR3 is made up of 11 amino acids. V shed 5 bases and J shed 7 bases, with 6 bases lying between them. Germline CDR1 and CDR2: SEHNR and FQNEAQ (reference sequence). CDR3 bases: TGTGCCAGCAGCCATGACAACATTCAGTACTTC. Translated, it gives CASSHDNIQYF.

The J gene is TRBJ2-7, the V gene TRBV30; 7 bases are shared with TRBD1. The V gene end was trimmed by 0 bases and the J gene end by 5 bases; junction bases not matched to a gene: 1. Germline CDR1 reads GTSNPN; CDR2 reads SVGIG (reference sequence). CDR3 size: 12 residues. CDR3 loop: CAWSVQGNEQYF. The CDR3 DNA sequence: TGTGCCTGGAGTGTACAGGGGAACGAGCAGTACTTC.

This clone was recorded only once. Within the sample, other DNA sequences also encode this same CDR3. The chain has TRBV29-1 and TRBJ2-7, with TRBD1 as a possible D gene (5 bases). The CDR3 loop spans 13 amino acids. The V gene's germline CDR1 is SQVTM and CDR2 ANQGSEA. V gave up 3 bases and J gave up 0 bases, with 9 bases separating them. In nucleotides, the CDR3 is TGCAGCGTTGATCAGGGTAGCTCCTACGAGCAGTACTTC. Residues: CSVDQGSSYEQYF.

The rearrangement joins TRBV27 to TRBJ1-4; 8 nucleotides align to TRBD1. Germline CDR1 and CDR2: MNHEY and SMNVEV (reference sequence). This CDR3 comprises 15 residues. V trimming: 0 bases; J trimming: 7 bases; junction bases outside the gene matches: 4. CDR3 protein: CASSLSPGGFEKLFF. The CDR3 DNA follows: TGTGCCAGCAGTTTATCTCCAGGGGGCTTTGAAAAACTGTTTTTT.

J is TRBJ2-1 and V is TRBV6-5; perhaps TRBD2 as D (6 bases). This CDR3 has 16 amino acids. Trimming stripped 0 bases from V and 8 bases from J, with 17 bases between. Germline CDR1 is MNHEY and CDR2 is SVGAGI. CDR3 nucleotides: TGTGCCAGCAGTTACTCTACGGGAGAAAGGAGGGATGAGCAGTTCTTC. It codes for CASSYSTGERRDEQFF.

This chain uses TRBV7-9 with TRBJ2-2; 7 bases align to TRBD2. This CDR3 spans 14 amino acids. The germline V gene encodes CDR1 SEHNR and CDR2 FQNEAQ (reference sequence). V lost 5 bases to trimming and J lost 6 bases; unmatched junction nucleotides: 6. The DNA of the CDR3 is TGTGCCAGCAGCCCTGGACTAGTACCCGGGGAGCTGTTTTTT. This encodes CASSPGLVPGELFF. Drawing the rest from reference TRBV7-9 and TRBJ2-2, the complete variable domain is DTGVSQNPRHKITKRGQNVTFRCDPISEHNRLYWYRQTLGQGPEFLTYFQNEAQLEKSRLLSDRFSAERPKGSFSTLEIQRTEQGDSAMYLCASSPGLVPGELFFGEGSRLTVL.

A note on this clone: Distinct nucleotide sequences in the sample also encode this CDR3. The V call is TRBV19, the J call TRBJ2-3; D remains ambiguous. In germline, CDR1 is LNHDA, CDR2 SQIVND (reference sequence). V was shortened by 1 base and J by 2 bases, with 10 bases between the two germline ends. The CDR3 has 15 amino acids. The CDR3 coding sequence is TGTGCCAGTAGTATAGGGGCGACTTCCACAGATACGCAGTATTTT. As protein: CASSIGATSTDTQYF.

Of note for this clone: Given a much more abundant clone one base away, this may be a read error. The sample contains more than one DNA sequence encoding this CDR3. This chain joins TRBV9 and TRBJ2-7; unclear D gene. Germline lookup yields CDR1 SGDLS and CDR2 YYNGEE. The CDR3 runs 12 residues. Trimming cost V 4 bases and J 1 base, with 6 bases left between them. CDR3 residues: CASSPPSYEQYF. DNA of the CDR3: TGTGCCAGCAGCCCCCCATCCTACGAGCAGTACTTC.

This clone was observed once. The chain recombines TRBV19 with TRBJ1-2; perhaps TRBD1 as D (6 bases). The germline V and J ends were trimmed by 4 bases and 4 bases, with 10 bases remaining between them. Germline CDR1 reads LNHDA; CDR2 reads SQIVND (reference sequence). The CDR3 spans 13 residues. This CDR3 is CASSTLQGYGYTF. The CDR3 bases are TGTGCCAGTAGTACATTACAGGGCTATGGCTACACCTTC. The whole variable domain, filled in from reference TRBV19 and TRBJ1-2, reads DGGITQSPKYLFRKEGQNVTLSCEQNLNHDAMYWYRQDPGQGLRLIYYSQIVNDFQKGDIAEGYSVSREKKESFPLTVTSAQKNPTAFYLCASSTLQGYGYTFGSGTRLTVV.

The V call is TRBV28, the J call TRBJ2-2; 7 bases align to TRBD2. Germline V gives CDR1 MDHEN, CDR2 SYDVKM. Trimming at V came to 7 bases and at J to 6 bases, leaving 8 bases not matched to a gene. The CDR3 length is 14 residues. In nucleotides, the CDR3 is TGTGCCAGCAACCGGGACTATCCAGCCGGGGAGCTGTTTTTT. This translates into CASNRDYPAGELFF.

The J gene is TRBJ2-5, the V gene TRBV13; 7 nucleotides agree with TRBD1. V lost 5 bases, J lost 5 bases, and 11 bases stayed unmatched. Germline-derived CDR1 and CDR2 are PRHDT and FYEKMQ (reference sequence). The CDR3 is made up of 15 amino acids. The CDR3 protein is CASSRDSSSTETQYF. The CDR3 coding sequence is TGTGCCAGCAGCCGGGACAGCTCGAGCACGGAGACCCAGTACTTC.

The CDR3 sequence: CASSFTGISYNEQFF. In DNA form, the CDR3 reads TGTGCCAGCAGCTTCACAGGGATCTCCTACAATGAGCAGTTCTTC. The V and J genes are TRBV28 and TRBJ2-1; maybe TRBD1 (6 bases). Germline assignment: CDR1 MDHEN and CDR2 SYDVKM. This CDR3 is built from 15 residues. The V and J ends lost 6 bases and 0 bases respectively, with 12 bases between them.

In regard to this clone: Other nucleotide sequences in the sample specify the same CDR3. This chain uses TRBV5-6 with TRBJ1-1, with D unresolved. This CDR3 has 13 amino acids. Germline loops: CDR1 SGHDT, CDR2 YYEEEE. Between the trimmed V and J ends, which lost 2 bases and 1 base, there was a span of 6 bases. CDR3 loop: CASSFRGNTEAFF. As DNA, the CDR3 is TGTGCCAGCAGCTTTCGGGGGAACACTGAAGCTTTCTTT.

This sequence joins TRBV2 and TRBJ2-7; a possible D gene is TRBD1 (6 bases). CDR1 SNHLY and CDR2 FYNNEI come from the germline V gene. CDR3 length: 16 amino acids. Between the trimmed V and J ends, which lost 2 bases and 0 bases, there was a span of 14 bases. This chain's CDR3 is CASSETTGRSSYEQYF. CDR3 in DNA: TGTGCCAGCAGTGAAACGACAGGCAGGAGCTCCTACGAGCAGTACTTC.

This chain links TRBV7-8 with TRBJ2-2; D ambiguous. Germline CDR1 SGHVS, CDR2 FQNEAQ. This CDR3 has 14 residues. V lost 1 base to trimming and J lost 3 bases, with 6 bases between them. The CDR3 is CASSLGQYTGELFF. CDR3 bases: TGTGCCAGCAGCTTAGGGCAATACACCGGGGAGCTGTTTTTT.